The sequence of this T cell receptor beta chain was determined in a study of blood T cell repertoires in COVID-19. Study as a whole: Specimens from acute and convalescent COVID-19 originated in the United States, Italy and Spain. PBMCs, B-cell-depleted T cells, or T cells were the source of the cDNA or gDNA that made up the material.

Original processing methods: Amplification of reference gene primers provided the estimated nucleated cell counts. Generated by immunoSEQ multiplex PCR, the TCRdb table keeps only in-frame clones and is missing some. That table furnishes V, J and clone size, whereas the DNA furnished D and trimming. The sample records approximately 100,000 clones, about 80% being singletons. The germline CDR1 and CDR2 sequences are SGHRS and YFSETQ. Trimming at V came to 5 bases and at J to 1 base, leaving 5 bases not matched to a gene. The CDR3 spans 14 residues. The clonotype comes from a woman between 45 and 65 years old with acute or convalescent COVID-19. The sample comprised peripheral blood. J is TRBJ1-1 and V is TRBV5-1; TRBD1 agrees at 7 bases. CDR3 region: CASRTGTENTEAFF. Here the CDR3 DNA reads TGCGCCAGCAGGACCGGGACAGAGAACACTGAAGCTTTCTTT. The full variable domain, completed using reference TRBV5-1 and TRBJ1-1, is KAGVTQTPRYLIKTRGQQVTLSCSPISGHRSVSWYQQTPGQGLQFLFEYFSETQRNKGNFPGRFSGRQFSNSRSEMNVSTLELGDSALYLCASRTGTENTEAFFGQGTRLTVV.